The sequence of this T cell receptor (beta chain) was determined in a study of human T cells and chemical hapten exposure. About the study: Researchers reported sensitizing an approximately 2 cm by approximately 2 cm upper inner arm skin site with 2% DPC. The patients, most of them female, presented with alopecia areata, totalis or universalis.

Time point in this sample: pre-sensitization, week 0. Treatment in this sample: therapeutic diphenylcyclopropenone sensitization with weekly scalp DPC. The total RNA was obtained from whole blood that was not fractionated. TCRdb re-called the RACE reads with MiXCR, one entry per CDR3 protein. The sample contains around 300,000 distinct CDR3 sequences, around 5.5% of which appear only once. Germline V gene sequence: CDR1 SGDLS, CDR2 YYNGEE. CDR3 length: 16 residues. V lost 3 bases and J 2 bases, leaving 17 bases between the germline ends. The specimen was whole blood, collected in connection with sensitization to the hapten diphenylcyclopropenone (DPC). J is TRBJ1-1 and V is TRBV9; D may be TRBD1 (5 bases). The sequence was obtained from a woman aged 18-29 years with alopecia areata. Some clones in this sample may be carry-over from other donors' samples. DNA of the CDR3: TGTGCCAGCAGCGATCTTCCAGGGCTAATAAACACTGAAGCTTTCTTT. It is translated as CASSDLPGLINTEAFF.